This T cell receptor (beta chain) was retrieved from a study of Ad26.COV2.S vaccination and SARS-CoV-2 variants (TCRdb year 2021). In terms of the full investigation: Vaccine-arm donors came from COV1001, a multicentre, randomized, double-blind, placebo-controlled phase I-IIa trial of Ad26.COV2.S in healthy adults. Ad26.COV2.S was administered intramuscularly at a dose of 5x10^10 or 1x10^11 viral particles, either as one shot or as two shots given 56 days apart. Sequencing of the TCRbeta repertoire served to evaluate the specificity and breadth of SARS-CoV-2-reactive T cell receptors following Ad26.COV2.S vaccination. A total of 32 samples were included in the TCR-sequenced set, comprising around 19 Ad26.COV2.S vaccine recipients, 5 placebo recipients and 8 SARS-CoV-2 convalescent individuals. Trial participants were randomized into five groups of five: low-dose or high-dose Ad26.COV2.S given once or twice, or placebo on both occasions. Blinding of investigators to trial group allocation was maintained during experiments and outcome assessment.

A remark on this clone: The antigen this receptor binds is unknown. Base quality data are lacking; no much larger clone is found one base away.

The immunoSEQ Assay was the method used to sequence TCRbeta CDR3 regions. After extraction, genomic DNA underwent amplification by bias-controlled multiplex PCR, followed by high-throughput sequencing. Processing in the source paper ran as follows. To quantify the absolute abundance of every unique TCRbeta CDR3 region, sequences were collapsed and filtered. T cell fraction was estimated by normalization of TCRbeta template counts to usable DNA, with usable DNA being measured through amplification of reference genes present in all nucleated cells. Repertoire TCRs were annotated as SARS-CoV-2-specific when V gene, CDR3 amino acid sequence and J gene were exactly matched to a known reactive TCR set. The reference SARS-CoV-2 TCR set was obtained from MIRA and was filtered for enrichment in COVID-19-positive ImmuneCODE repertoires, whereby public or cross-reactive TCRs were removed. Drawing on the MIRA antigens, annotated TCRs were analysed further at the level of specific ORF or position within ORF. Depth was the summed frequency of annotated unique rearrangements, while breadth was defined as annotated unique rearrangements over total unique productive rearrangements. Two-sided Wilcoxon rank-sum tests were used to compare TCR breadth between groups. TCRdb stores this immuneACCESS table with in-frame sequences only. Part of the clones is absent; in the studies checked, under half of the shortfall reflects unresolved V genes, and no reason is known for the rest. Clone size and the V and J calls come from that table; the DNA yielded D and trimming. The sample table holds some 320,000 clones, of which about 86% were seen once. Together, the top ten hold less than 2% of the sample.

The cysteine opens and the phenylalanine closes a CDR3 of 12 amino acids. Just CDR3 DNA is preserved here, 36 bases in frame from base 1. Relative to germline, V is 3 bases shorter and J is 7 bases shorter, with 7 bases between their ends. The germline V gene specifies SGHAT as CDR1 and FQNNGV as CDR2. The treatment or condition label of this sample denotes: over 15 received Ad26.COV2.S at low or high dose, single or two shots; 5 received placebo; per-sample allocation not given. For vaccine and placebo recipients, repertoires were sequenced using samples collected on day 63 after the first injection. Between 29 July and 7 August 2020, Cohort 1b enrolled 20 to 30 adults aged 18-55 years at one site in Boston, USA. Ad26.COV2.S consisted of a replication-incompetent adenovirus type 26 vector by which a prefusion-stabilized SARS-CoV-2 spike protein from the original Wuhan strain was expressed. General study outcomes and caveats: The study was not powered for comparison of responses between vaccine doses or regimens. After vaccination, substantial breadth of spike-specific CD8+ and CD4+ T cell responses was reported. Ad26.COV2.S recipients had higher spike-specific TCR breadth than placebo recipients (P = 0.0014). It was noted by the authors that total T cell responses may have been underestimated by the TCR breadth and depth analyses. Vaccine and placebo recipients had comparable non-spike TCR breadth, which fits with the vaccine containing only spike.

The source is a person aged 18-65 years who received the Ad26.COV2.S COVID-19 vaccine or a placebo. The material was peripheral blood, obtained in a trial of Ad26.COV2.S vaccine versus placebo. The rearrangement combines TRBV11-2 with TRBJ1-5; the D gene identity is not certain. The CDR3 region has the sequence CASSFLGQPQHF. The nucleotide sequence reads TGTGCCAGCAGCTTTTTAGGCCAGCCCCAGCATTTT.